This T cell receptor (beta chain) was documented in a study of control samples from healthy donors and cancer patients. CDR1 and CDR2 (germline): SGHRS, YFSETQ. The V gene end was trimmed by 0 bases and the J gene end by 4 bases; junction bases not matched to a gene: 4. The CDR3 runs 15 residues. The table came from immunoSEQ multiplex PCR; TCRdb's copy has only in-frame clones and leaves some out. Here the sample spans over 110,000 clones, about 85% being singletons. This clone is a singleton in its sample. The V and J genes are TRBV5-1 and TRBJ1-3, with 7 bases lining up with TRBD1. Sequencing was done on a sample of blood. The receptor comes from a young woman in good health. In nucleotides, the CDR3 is TGCGCCAGCAGCTTGGAGGGACAGCACGGAAACACCATATATTTT. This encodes CASSLEGQHGNTIYF.